This is a list of T cell receptor beta chains from one sample in a study of blood T cell repertoires in COVID-19. The protocol was immunoSEQ multiplex PCR, while the TCRdb copy is restricted to in-frame clones and leaves out a portion. The sample shows around 150,000 clones, about 90% of them seen only once. The sample consisted of peripheral blood. These receptors originate from a man aged 45-65 years with active COVID-19. Both conserved end residues are part of each CDR3. Each record gives: V gene, clone size, J gene, D gene, CDR3 DNA, CDR3 protein. D genes are given only for firm matches. The size of a clone is reported for some rows only, either as once, few or many, or as a class for expanded clones.

TRBV18,-,TRBJ2-7,-,TGTGCCAGCTCACCACCTGGAGGGAGCTACGAGCAGTACTTC,CASSPPGGSYEQYF
TRBV10-3,-,TRBJ1-1,-,TGTGCCTCCAAGAGGGTAGCGAACACTGAAGCTTTCTTT,CASKRVANTEAFF
TRBV3-1/TRBV3-2,-,TRBJ2-5,-,TGTGCCAGCAGCCCACTAGCATTCGGGGAGACCCAGTACTTC,CASSPLAFGETQYF
TRBV7-9,-,TRBJ2-5,TRBD1,TGTGCCAGCAGCCCAGGGACAGGGGGAGAGACCCAGTACTTC,CASSPGTGGETQYF
TRBV19,-,TRBJ1-3,-,TGTGCCAGTAGTATGGAGACAGGTGCCTCTGGAAACACCATATATTTT,CASSMETGASGNTIYF
TRBV6-5,-,TRBJ1-2,-,TGTGCCAGCAGATTGCGGGGGGCGCGGGGCTATGGCTACACCTTC,CASRLRGARGYGYTF
TRBV2,-,TRBJ2-5,-,TGTGCCAGCAGTGCCGCGGGGACCCAGTACTTC,CASSAAGTQYF
TRBV9,-,TRBJ1-5,-,TGTGCCAGCAGCGGCCCGGGGGGGGGCCATCAGCCCCAGCATTTT,CASSGPGGGHQPQHF
TRBV7-9,-,TRBJ2-7,TRBD1,TGTGCCAGCAGCTTAACAGGGGTCGAGCAGTACTTC,CASSLTGVEQYF
TRBV7-2,-,TRBJ1-1,-,TGTGCCAGCAGCCGGGAGGAAGCTTTCTTT,CASSREEAFF
TRBV5-6,-,TRBJ2-3,-,TGTGCCAGCGCATATTCAATCGGGATAACAGATACGCAGTATTTT,CASAYSIGITDTQYF
TRBV30,-,TRBJ1-6,TRBD1,TGTGCCTGGGGAACAGGGGGAGGCTCACCCCTCCACTTT,CAWGTGGGSPLHF
TRBV4-1,-,TRBJ1-1,-,TGCGCCAGCAGCCAAGATAGGGTGGTACGGGGCACTGAAGCTTTCTTT,CASSQDRVVRGTEAFF
TRBV6-2/TRBV6-3,-,TRBJ1-1,-,TGTGCCAGCAGTTACCCGTCGGCAGGCAATATGAACACTGAAGCTTTCTTT,CASSYPSAGNMNTEAFF
TRBV7-2,-,TRBJ2-2,TRBD1,TGTGCCAGCAGCTTAACATACAGGGGGTCCGACACCGGGGAGCTGTTTTTT,CASSLTYRGSDTGELFF
TRBV11-3,-,TRBJ2-2,TRBD1,TGTGCCAGCAGCTCCCGACAGGGGAACACCGGGGAGCTGTTTTTT,CASSSRQGNTGELFF
TRBV2,-,TRBJ2-7,-,TGTGCCAGCACCGATCAGGGAACCCACTACGAGCAGTACTTC,CASTDQGTHYEQYF
TRBV10-3,-,TRBJ2-1,-,TGTGCCATCAGTGGTCGCCGCGGAGGGACAGATGAGCAGTTCTTC,CAISGRRGGTDEQFF
TRBV5-1,-,TRBJ1-2,TRBD1,TGCGCCAGCAGCTTGGGGGGACAGGGTACCATTAGCACCTTC,CASSLGGQGTISTF
TRBV4-2,once,TRBJ1-6,-,TGTGCCAGCCGGAGGACCGTGATGGATTCACCCCTCCACTTT,CASRRTVMDSPLHF
TRBV2,-,TRBJ2-3,-,TGTGCCAGCAGTGATACGGGGGATACGCAGTATTTT,CASSDTGDTQYF
TRBV12-3/TRBV12-4,-,TRBJ2-7,-,TGTGCCAGCAGTTTAGGGCCAAGATATGAGCAGTACTTC,CASSLGPRYEQYF
TRBV4-2,-,TRBJ2-3,-,TGTGCCAGCAGCCAGGGAGCAGGGGAAACAGATACGCAGTATTTT,CASSQGAGETDTQYF
TRBV11-2,-,TRBJ1-4,-,TGTGCCAGCAGCTTAGGAGTCAAGAGCCCTAATGAAAAACTGTTTTTT,CASSLGVKSPNEKLFF
TRBV2,-,TRBJ2-2,TRBD2,TGTGCCAGCACTAGGGACTCCCGCGGGGGGACCGGGGAGCTGTTTTTT,CASTRDSRGGTGELFF
TRBV5-1,-,TRBJ2-2,TRBD2,TGCGCCAGCAGCGGACTAGCGGGGAGTCTTAGGGGGGAGCTGTTTTTT,CASSGLAGSLRGELFF
TRBV15,-,TRBJ2-3,TRBD2,TGTGCCACCAGCAGACCGGGACTACACACTAGCACAGATACGCAGTATTTT,CATSRPGLHTSTDTQYF
TRBV7-9,-,TRBJ1-2,TRBD1,TGTGCCAGCAGCGTGGGACAGGGAAGTGGCTACACCTTC,CASSVGQGSGYTF
TRBV5-1,-,TRBJ2-1,TRBD2,TGCGCCAGCAGCTTGGAGCGCGGGGGGGCCTACAATGAGCAGTTCTTC,CASSLERGGAYNEQFF
TRBV11-2,-,TRBJ1-3,-,TGTGCCAGCAGCCCTCGGTGGAGGGCGGCGTCTGGAAACACCATATATTTT,CASSPRWRAASGNTIYF
TRBV27,-,TRBJ1-5,-,TGTGCCAGCAGTTTACAAATTAGCAATCAGCCCCAGCATTTT,CASSLQISNQPQHF
TRBV7-2,-,TRBJ2-7,-,TGTGCCAGCAGCTTAGCGGGGGGTACCTACGAGCAGTACTTC,CASSLAGGTYEQYF
TRBV11-3,-,TRBJ2-3,TRBD2,TGTGCCAGCAGCGTCCTTGCGGGGGGCACAGATACGCAGTATTTT,CASSVLAGGTDTQYF
TRBV7-8,few,TRBJ2-7,-,TGTGCCAGCAGCCTAACGGAGGACAGACGCGAGCAGTACTTC,CASSLTEDRREQYF
TRBV10-3,-,TRBJ2-7,-,TGTGCCATCAGTGCCGGGTACGAGCAGTACTTC,CAISAGYEQYF
TRBV19,few,TRBJ2-7,TRBD1,TGTGCCAGTACCGGGACAGGGGTCCAGTACTTC,CASTGTGVQYF
TRBV5-1,-,TRBJ2-7,-,TGCGCCAGCAGCCCCCCGTCCTACGAGCAGTACTTC,CASSPPSYEQYF
TRBV2,-,TRBJ2-1,TRBD2,TGTGCCAGGTGGGCTAGCGGGGTCTACAATGAGCAGTTCTTC,CARWASGVYNEQFF
TRBV29-1,-,TRBJ2-2,TRBD1,TGCAGCGTTGATCTTTGGGACAGAGAACTATGCGGGGAGCTGTTTTTT,CSVDLWDRELCGELFF
TRBV4-3,-,TRBJ2-1,TRBD2,TGCGCCAGCAGCCAAGATCTTCTTGGCCCGGGACTAGCCTACAATGAGCAGTTCTTC,CASSQDLLGPGLAYNEQFF
TRBV7-9,-,TRBJ2-3,-,TGTGCCAGCAGCCGCGCCCAGGCGCAGTATTTT,CASSRAQAQYF
TRBV5-1,-,TRBJ2-5,TRBD1,TGCGCCAGCAGCTTGGGGACAGGGGGCGCGGAGACCCAGTACTTC,CASSLGTGGAETQYF